This is a list of T cell receptor beta chains from one sample in a study of CD8 T cells in Susac syndrome. Each CDR3 protein is one row after TCRdb ran MiXCR on the immunoSEQ multiplex PCR reads. The data hold about 140,000 distinct CDR3 sequences, with nearly 97% observed a single time. Sequenced: CD4+ T cells from PBMCs. These receptor sequences come from a human donor with Susac syndrome. The conserved cysteine and the conserved F or W are not part of the CDR3 here. The D gene is left open where the match is weak.

j_call d_call v_call cdr3_aa
TRBJ2-5 . TRBV5-1 ASRWSEETQY
TRBJ2-2 TRBD2 TRBV20-1 SASRDYNTGELF
TRBJ2-5 . TRBV10-2 ASSGVMEGTQY
TRBJ2-7 TRBD2 TRBV2 ASKGSREESYEQY
TRBJ2-4 TRBD1 TRBV23-1 ASRPRGLNKNIQY
TRBJ2-7 . TRBV18 ASSPPVLYEQY
TRBJ2-3 . TRBV11-2 ASSLYHGATDTQY
TRBJ2-5 . TRBV3-1 ASSFEPSRTQY
TRBJ2-7 TRBD2 TRBV2 ASADSGTRRSYEQY
TRBJ2-1 TRBD2 TRBV9 ASSLRLAGGSYNEQF
TRBJ1-5 TRBD1 TRBV3-1 ASSHAGGRDQPQH
TRBJ2-7 . TRBV23-1 ASSQSPGARCIYEQY
TRBJ1-5 . TRBV7-7 ASSLHQPQH
TRBJ1-5 TRBD1 TRBV2 ASSEWTGGSNQPQH
TRBJ2-7 . TRBV2 ASIRTAPYEQY
TRBJ2-7 . TRBV5-1 ASSLLRGYEQY
TRBJ2-4 TRBD1 TRBV6-2/TRBV6-3 ASSGTERDIQY
TRBJ2-7 . TRBV4-2 ASSQETNEIYEQY
TRBJ2-5 TRBD1 TRBV20-1 SATAPGQPQETQY
TRBJ1-2 . TRBV2 ASSPRGETYGYT
TRBJ2-2 TRBD2 TRBV2 ASSESSGYTGELF
TRBJ1-6 . TRBV25-1 ASSDPGRNSPLH
TRBJ1-2 . TRBV7-9 ASSLLTANYGYT
TRBJ2-1 TRBD1 TRBV4-1 ASSQEKDRDYGNEQF
TRBJ2-7 TRBD1 TRBV6-1 ASTPNPRTGAYEQY
TRBJ2-3 . TRBV20-1 SASGAWDTQY
TRBJ2-2 . TRBV13 ASTKEPTGELF
TRBJ1-2 TRBD1 TRBV7-2 ASRDRSDYGYT
TRBJ2-7 . TRBV20-1 RWGYEQY
TRBJ2-6 TRBD2 TRBV20-1 SARDVSLAGGQGANVLT
TRBJ1-1 TRBD1 TRBV29-1 SVGGRTGERSTEAF
TRBJ1-2 . TRBV28 ASRTDWAQGYT
TRBJ1-1 . TRBV23-1 ASSQPGGFLMNTEAF
TRBJ2-5 . TRBV2 ASSEEFPETQY
TRBJ2-6 . TRBV5-1 ASSLAEDSPLNVLT
TRBJ2-7 . TRBV11-1 ASSLGGAGVESEQY
TRBJ2-5 TRBD2 TRBV18 ASSPGATSSGNQETQY
TRBJ2-1 TRBD2 TRBV2 ASSGLALENEQF
TRBJ1-3 TRBD1 TRBV12-3/TRBV12-4 ASILQGTLNTIY
TRBJ2-3 . TRBV29-1 SVEDPHPGSTDTQY
TRBJ1-1 . TRBV6-5 ASSYSTEAF
TRBJ1-1 . TRBV6-5 ASSNPGAEAF
TRBJ2-6 TRBD1 TRBV6-2/TRBV6-3 ASINDRAGANVLT
TRBJ2-5 . TRBV7-3 ASSLNPPGTSETQY
TRBJ2-5 . TRBV23-1 ANRELLGTEQETQY
TRBJ2-7 . TRBV21-1 ASSKALGRVAEQY
TRBJ1-4 . TRBV15 ATSREQGVANEKLF
TRBJ2-7 . TRBV20-1 SAPSSPQSYEQY
TRBJ1-1 . TRBV6-5 ASSYVGRAFDTEAF
TRBJ2-2 . TRBV5-6 ASSWVDTGELF
TRBJ2-3 . TRBV6-5 ASSYRRRTDTQY
TRBJ1-1 . TRBV20-1 SARPLRRDTEAF
TRBJ2-1 TRBD2 TRBV2 ASRTTSDNNEQF